This T cell receptor beta chain is drawn from a study of T-cell reconstitution after alpha-beta-depleted transplantation in children. Trimming stripped 5 bases from V and 5 bases from J, with 12 bases between. This CDR3 is built from 13 residues. Germline CDR1 is SEHNR and CDR2 is FQNEAQ (reference sequence). This clonotype was seen many times. The TCRbeta library incorporated unique molecular identifiers. TCRdb processed the PCR reads anew with MiXCR; each CDR3 protein has one entry. The sample holds around 240,000 distinct CDR3 sequences; around 9.7% are singletons and the top ten take approximately 5%.

This TCR was recovered from a human donor who donated a stem cell graft to a child with SCID. The specimen comprised PBMCs from the stem cell graft donor, sampled from the stem cell graft. This rearrangement joins TRBV7-9 to TRBJ2-5; D gene unclear. The CDR3 protein is CASSPTIPETQYF. As DNA, the CDR3 is TGTGCCAGCAGCCCAACCATACCGGAGACCCAGTACTTC.